This T cell receptor (beta chain) was retrieved from a study of technical replicates of blood from a handful of donors. Assay used: immunoSEQ multiplex PCR; TCRdb lists only in-frame clones, some missing. The profile covers more than 90,000 clones, with about 95% appearing a single time and over 0.25% taken by the ten largest. V was clipped by 2 bases and J by 6 bases; unmatched bases: 7. The CDR3 sequence is 15 residues long. Per germline, CDR1 MNHNS and CDR2 SASEGT. The sequence came from a human donor in good health. The V gene is TRBV6-1, the J gene TRBJ1-5, with 7 nucleotides matching TRBD1. Sequencing was carried out using T cells isolated from PBMCs. This chain's CDR3 is CASSEIGGASQPQHF. CDR3 coding DNA: TGTGCCAGCAGTGAAATAGGGGGCGCGAGTCAGCCCCAGCATTTT.